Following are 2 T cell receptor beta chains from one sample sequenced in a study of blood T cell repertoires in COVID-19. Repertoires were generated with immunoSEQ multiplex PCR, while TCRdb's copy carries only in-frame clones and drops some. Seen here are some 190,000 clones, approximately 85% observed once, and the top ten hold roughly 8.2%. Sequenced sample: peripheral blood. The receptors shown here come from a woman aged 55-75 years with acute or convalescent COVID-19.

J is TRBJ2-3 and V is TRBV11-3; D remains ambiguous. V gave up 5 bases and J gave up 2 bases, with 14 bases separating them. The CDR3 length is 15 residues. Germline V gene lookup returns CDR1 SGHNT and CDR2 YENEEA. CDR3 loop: CASSPRGTDTDTQYF. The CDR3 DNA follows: TGTGCCAGCAGCCCCAGAGGTACCGACACAGATACGCAGTATTTT.

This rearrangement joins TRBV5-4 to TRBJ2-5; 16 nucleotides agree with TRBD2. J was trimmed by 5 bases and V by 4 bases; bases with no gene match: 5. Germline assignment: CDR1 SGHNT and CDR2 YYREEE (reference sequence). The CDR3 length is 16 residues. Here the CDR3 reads CASSRQGLAGGETQYF. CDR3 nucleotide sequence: TGTGCCAGCAGCCGACAGGGACTAGCGGGAGGGGAGACCCAGTACTTC.